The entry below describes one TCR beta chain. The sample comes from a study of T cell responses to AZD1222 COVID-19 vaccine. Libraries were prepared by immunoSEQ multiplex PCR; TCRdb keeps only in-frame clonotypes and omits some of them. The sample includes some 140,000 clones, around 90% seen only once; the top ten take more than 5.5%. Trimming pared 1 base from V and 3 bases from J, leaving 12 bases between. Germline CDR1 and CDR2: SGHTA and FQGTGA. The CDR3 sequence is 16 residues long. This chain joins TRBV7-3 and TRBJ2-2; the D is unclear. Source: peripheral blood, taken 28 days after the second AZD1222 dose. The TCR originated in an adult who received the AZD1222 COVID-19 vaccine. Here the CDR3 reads CASSLSTAHDTGELFF. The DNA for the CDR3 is TGTGCCAGCAGCTTAAGCACGGCTCACGACACCGGGGAGCTGTTTTTT.